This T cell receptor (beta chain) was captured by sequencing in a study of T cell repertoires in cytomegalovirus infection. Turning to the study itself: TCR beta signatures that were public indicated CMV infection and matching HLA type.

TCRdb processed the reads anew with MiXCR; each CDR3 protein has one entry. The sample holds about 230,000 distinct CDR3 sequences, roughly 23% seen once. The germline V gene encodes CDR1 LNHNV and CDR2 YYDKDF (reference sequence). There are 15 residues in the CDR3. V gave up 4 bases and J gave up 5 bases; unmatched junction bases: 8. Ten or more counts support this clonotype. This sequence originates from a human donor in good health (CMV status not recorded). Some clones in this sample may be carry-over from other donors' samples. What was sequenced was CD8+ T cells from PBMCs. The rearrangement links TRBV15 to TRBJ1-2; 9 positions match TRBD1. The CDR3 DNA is TGTGCCACCAGCAAAAACAGGGGGCTAAATTATGGCTACACCTTC. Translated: CATSKNRGLNYGYTF.